Following are 27 T cell receptor beta chains from one sample sequenced in a study of response to subunit inactivated influenza vaccine. TCRdb reprocessed the RT-PCR reads via MiXCR and lists one record per CDR3 protein. This table has 450,000 to 600,000 distinct CDR3 sequences, about 8% appearing once. The specimen was PBMCs from blood, collected 23 months after vaccination. The receptors were sampled from a man between 45 and 75 years old who received an inactivated influenza vaccine.

This clonotype was seen many times. This chain connects TRBV28 to TRBJ2-7; possibly TRBD1 or TRBD2 for D (5 bases each). Deletions cut 9 bases from V and 0 bases from J, with 15 bases between. The CDR3 extends over 14 amino acids. Germline V gene data show CDR1 as MDHEN and CDR2 as SYDVKM. The CDR3 DNA is TGTGCCAGTAGCCCGGGACCGACCTCCTACGAGCAGTACTTC. Translated: CASSPGPTSYEQYF.

This clonotype has only a few counts. This chain connects TRBV7-2 to TRBJ2-1; D is ambiguous. CDR1 is SGHTA and CDR2 is FQGNSA in the germline V gene. The CDR3 loop spans 11 amino acids. V gave up 5 bases and J gave up 9 bases, with 8 bases separating them. The CDR3 loop reads CASSAAVEQFF. In nucleotides, the CDR3 is TGTGCCAGCAGCGCAGCAGTTGAGCAGTTCTTC.

This clonotype was seen many times. The J gene is TRBJ2-2, the V gene TRBV6-2 or TRBV6-3; 8 bases are shared with TRBD2. The CDR3 extends over 15 amino acids. Unmatched junction bases numbered 11, after V lost 8 bases and J lost 6 bases. CDR1 MNHEY and CDR2 SVGEGT come from the germline V gene. CDR3 sequence reads: CASRPGLVRPGELFF. DNA for the CDR3: TGTGCCAGCCGGCCGGGACTAGTCCGGCCCGGGGAGCTGTTTTTT.

Many counts were recorded for this clonotype. One end of the junction is discordant with germline, which a read error may explain. The chain carries TRBV6-6 and TRBJ1-5; D possibly corresponds to TRBD1 (5 bases). The CDR3 contains 12 residues. Germline CDR1 is MNHNY and CDR2 is SVGAGI (reference sequence). The CDR3 DNA reads TGTGCCAGCAGTTACTCGGACCAGGACAAGGGTTTT. Protein product: CASSYSDQDKGF.

About this clonotype itself: The germline gene is not matched at one end of the junction; a read error may be the cause. The chain carries TRBV10-3 and TRBJ2-3, with a weak D call TRBD2 (6 bases). CDR3 length: 15 residues. Germline V gene sequence: CDR1 ENHRY, CDR2 SYGVKD. CDR3 residues: CAITPGTSSTDPQYF. The CDR3 DNA reads as TGTGCCATCACCCCCGGGACTTCTAGCACAGATCCGCAGTATTTT.

The rearrangement links TRBV20-1 to TRBJ2-1, with TRBD2 matching over 7 bases. This CDR3 spans 11 amino acids. The J segment lost 5 bases and the V segment lost 5 bases, leaving 0 bases of the junction unmatched. Germline-derived CDR1 and CDR2 are DFQATT and SNEGSKA (reference sequence). The CDR3 nucleotides read TGCAGTGCTGCGGGAGACAATGAGCAGTTCTTC. Residues: CSAAGDNEQFF.

The table lists this clonotype with many counts. CDR3 in amino acids: CASGIGYEQYF. CDR3 sequence (DNA): TGTGCCAGCGGAATAGGGTACGAGCAGTACTTC. The chain carries TRBV6-2 or TRBV6-3 and TRBJ2-7; no reliable D call. CDR1 is MNHEY and CDR2 is SVGEGT in the germline V gene. The CDR3 has 11 amino acids. Trimming pared 8 bases from V and 4 bases from J, leaving 9 bases between.

This clonotype showed up just a few times. The V gene is TRBV5-1, the J gene TRBJ2-1, with a possible D match to TRBD2 (5 bases). The V end was cut by 4 bases, the J end by 0 bases, with 14 bases between. The CDR3 has 16 residues. In germline, CDR1 is SGHRS, CDR2 YFSETQ. This CDR3 reads CASSAGLTSSYNEQFF. CDR3 in DNA: TGCGCCAGCAGCGCTGGACTCACGAGCTCCTACAATGAGCAGTTCTTC.

This clonotype was observed a few times. The CDR3 here is CASSVTGGANVLTF. The CDR3 nucleotides read TGCGCCAGCAGTGTTACAGGTGGGGCCAACGTCCTGACTTTC. The V and J genes are TRBV5-1 and TRBJ2-6; possibly TRBD1 for D (5 bases). This CDR3 comprises 14 residues. The germline V gene has CDR1 SGHRS and CDR2 YFSETQ. Trimming took 5 bases from V and 3 from J, leaving 9 bases between them.

In its sample, this clonotype was seen many times. One end of the junction fails to match germline, which may point to a read error. The rearrangement joins TRBV20-1 to TRBJ1-1; D gene ambiguous. The germline V gene encodes CDR1 DFQATT and CDR2 SNEGSKA (reference sequence). This CDR3 spans 11 amino acids. The CDR3 DNA is TGCAGTGCCACGAAAATGACATCCTCCCTCTTT. This sequence encodes CSATKMTSSLF.

This clonotype was counted between two and nine times. The chain recombines TRBV5-1 with TRBJ2-1; 9 positions match TRBD1. Germline V gene lookup returns CDR1 SGHRS and CDR2 YFSETQ. The CDR3 is 16 amino acids. Losses at the gene ends were 0 bases for V and 6 bases for J; bases not matched to a gene: 7. CDR3 amino acids: CASSLAGQGISNEQFF. The CDR3 DNA sequence: TGCGCCAGCAGCTTGGCAGGACAGGGGATTAGCAATGAGCAGTTCTTC.

V and J are TRBV11-3 and TRBJ2-1; D is ambiguous. The CDR3 is 15 residues long. Trimming left V 0 bases short and J 5 bases short, with 11 bases between. Germline V CDR1 and CDR2: SGHNT, YENEEA. CDR3 region: CASSLDGLNNNEQFF. CDR3 DNA: TGTGCCAGCAGCTTAGATGGGCTCAACAACAATGAGCAGTTCTTC.

The table lists this clonotype with many counts. The chain couples TRBV10-3 to TRBJ2-6, with D unclear. Looked up from germline, CDR1 is ENHRY and CDR2 is SYGVKD. The length of the CDR3 is 17 residues. Trimming removed 2 bases at V and 1 base at J, with 12 bases between. The CDR3 is CAISETPDLSGANVLTF. The DNA of the CDR3 is TGTGCCATCAGTGAGACACCGGACCTTTCTGGGGCCAACGTCCTGACTTTC.

There are many counts of this clonotype. The J gene is TRBJ2-2, the V gene TRBV12-3 or TRBV12-4; TRBD1 agrees at 8 bases. The CDR3 runs to 14 residues. The ends lost 6 bases at V and 1 base at J; junction bases unmatched: 1. The CDR3 DNA follows: TGTGCCAGCAGCGGGACAGGGAACACCGGGGAGCTGTTTTTT. Encoded protein: CASSGTGNTGELFF.

This clonotype was recorded at least ten times. The chain employs TRBV6-2 or TRBV6-3 and TRBJ2-3; D is perhaps TRBD1 (6 bases). Trimming pared 6 bases from V and 4 bases from J, leaving 14 bases between. Germline V CDR1 and CDR2: MNHEY, SVGEGT. The CDR3 totals 14 residues. The chain's CDR3 is CASSQDRIADTQYF. In DNA form, the CDR3 reads TGTGCCAGCAGCCAAGACAGGATCGCAGATACGCAGTATTTT.

Only a few counts were recorded for this clonotype. This rearrangement joins TRBV2 to TRBJ2-3; 8 bases fit TRBD1. Germline CDR1 reads SNHLY; CDR2 reads FYNNEI. With V trimmed by 4 bases and J by 2 bases, 14 bases remained unmatched. This CDR3 has 18 residues. The CDR3 sequence is CASSVSKWTGRHTDTQYF. CDR3 DNA: TGTGCCAGCAGTGTGTCTAAATGGACAGGGCGCCACACAGATACGCAGTATTTT.

This clonotype was detected many times. The gene calls are TRBV7-2 and TRBJ2-5; D gene ambiguous. This CDR3 comprises 13 residues. Trimming took off 6 bases at V and 4 bases at J, with 12 bases between the two ends. In germline, CDR1 is SGHTA, CDR2 FQGNSA. For the CDR3, the DNA is TGTGCCAGCAGTAAGAAGGGTGGAGAGACCCAGTACTTC. This sequence encodes CASSKKGGETQYF.

This clonotype was seen only a few times. This sequence joins TRBV3-1 and TRBJ1-4, with D possibly TRBD1 on 5 matching bases. The CDR3 spans 15 residues. Germline CDR1 LGHDT, CDR2 YNNKEL (reference sequence). Trimming shortened V by 1 base and J by 7 bases, and 13 bases separated the two germline ends. The CDR3: CASSQGMDTAEKLFF. CDR3 coding DNA: TGTGCCAGCAGCCAAGGGATGGACACGGCTGAAAAACTGTTTTTT.

This clonotype showed up just a few times. The CDR3 sequence: CASSLSGTSSEQFF. In nucleotides, the CDR3 is TGTGCCAGCAGCTTATCGGGGACTAGCAGTGAGCAGTTCTTC. The rearrangement joins TRBV7-9 to TRBJ2-1, with TRBD2 matching over 9 bases. J gave up 9 bases and V 2 bases, and 5 bases lay outside the gene matches. In germline, CDR1 is SEHNR, CDR2 FQNEAQ (reference sequence). The CDR3 is made up of 14 amino acids.

This clonotype was counted between two and nine times. This chain uses TRBV19 with TRBJ1-1; TRBD1 matches 7 bases. Germline V gene data show CDR1 as LNHDA and CDR2 as SQIVND (reference sequence). This CDR3 has 14 amino acids. Trimming at V came to 4 bases and at J to 2 bases, leaving 4 bases not matched to a gene. The CDR3 loop reads CASSRGTANTEAFF. The CDR3 DNA reads as TGTGCCAGTAGTAGGGGGACAGCAAACACTGAAGCTTTCTTT.

The chain joins TRBV4-2 to TRBJ1-2; D is uncertain. From germline, CDR1 is LGHNA and CDR2 YNFKEQ. The CDR3 covers 14 residues. Between the trimmed V and J ends, which lost 0 bases and 4 bases, there was a span of 9 bases. CDR3 sequence: CASSQDVGSYGYTF. The CDR3, as DNA: TGTGCCAGCAGCCAAGACGTGGGAAGCTATGGCTACACCTTC.

The chain couples TRBV7-9 to TRBJ2-3, with 8 bases lining up with TRBD2. Looked up from germline, CDR1 is SEHNR and CDR2 is FQNEAQ (reference sequence). This CDR3 spans 15 amino acids. J lost 2 bases, V lost 7 bases, and 8 bases had no gene match. This CDR3 is CASIMGSGNTDTQYF. The CDR3 DNA reads TGTGCCAGCATTATGGGTAGCGGGAACACAGATACGCAGTATTTT.

The gene calls are TRBV20-1 and TRBJ2-5, with 8 bases lining up with TRBD2. V trimming: 5 bases; J trimming: 0 bases; junction bases outside the gene matches: 2. This CDR3 has 13 residues. The germline V gene encodes CDR1 DFQATT and CDR2 SNEGSKA (reference sequence). Written as DNA, the CDR3 is TGCAGTGCTCGACTAGCGCACCAAGAGACCCAGTACTTC. It translates to CSARLAHQETQYF.

The V and J genes are TRBV20-1 and TRBJ2-7; D is unclear. Trimming took off 7 bases at V and 1 base at J, with 8 bases between the two ends. CDR1 and CDR2 (germline): DFQATT, SNEGSKA (reference sequence). This CDR3 comprises 11 residues. This CDR3 reads CSVSGSYEQYF. DNA of the CDR3: TGCAGTGTGTCCGGGTCCTACGAGCAGTACTTC.

The rearrangement uses TRBV20-1 and TRBJ1-5, with a weak D call TRBD1 (5 bases). Germline assignment: CDR1 DFQATT and CDR2 SNEGSKA (reference sequence). The CDR3 extends over 14 amino acids. Between the trimmed V and J ends, which lost 3 bases and 1 base, there was a span of 10 bases. The CDR3 DNA reads TGCAGTGCTAGCAAAGGGGTGAGCAATCAGCCCCAGCATTTT. Translation gives CSASKGVSNQPQHF.

Comment on this clonotype: Just one base apart from a much larger clone, this may be a read error. J is TRBJ2-3 and V is TRBV7-9, with a weak D call TRBD1 (6 bases). Germline V gives CDR1 SEHNR, CDR2 FQNEAQ (reference sequence). The CDR3 has 13 residues. V was trimmed by 3 bases and J by 3 bases, leaving 7 bases between them. CDR3 protein: CASSFGQTDTQYF. The DNA of the CDR3 is TGTGCCAGCAGCTTTGGACAGACAGATACGCAGTATTTT.

The CDR3 reads CSARDPRVVDTQYF. The CDR3 region has the DNA TGCAGTGCTAGAGATCCGCGGGTGGTGGATACGCAGTATTTT. V usage is TRBV20-1 and J usage is TRBJ2-3; D possibly corresponds to TRBD2 (5 bases). Germline V gene sequence: CDR1 DFQATT, CDR2 SNEGSKA (reference sequence). Trimming pared 0 bases from V and 6 bases from J, leaving 13 bases between. The CDR3 is 14 residues long.